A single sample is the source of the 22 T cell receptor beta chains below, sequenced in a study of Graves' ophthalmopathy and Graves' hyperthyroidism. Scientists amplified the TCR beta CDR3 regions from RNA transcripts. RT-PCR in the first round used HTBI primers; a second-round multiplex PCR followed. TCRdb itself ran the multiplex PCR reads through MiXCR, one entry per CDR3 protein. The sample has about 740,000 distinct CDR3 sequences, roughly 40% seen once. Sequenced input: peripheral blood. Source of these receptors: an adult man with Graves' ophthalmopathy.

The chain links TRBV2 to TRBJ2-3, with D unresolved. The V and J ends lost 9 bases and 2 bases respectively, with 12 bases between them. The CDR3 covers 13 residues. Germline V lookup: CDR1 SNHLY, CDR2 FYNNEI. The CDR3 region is CARSNGHTDTQYF. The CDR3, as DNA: TGTGCCAGGAGTAACGGGCACACAGATACGCAGTATTTT. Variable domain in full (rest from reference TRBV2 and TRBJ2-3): EPEVTQTPSHQVTQMGQEVILRCVPISNHLYFYWYRQILGQKVEFLVSFYNNEISEKSEIFDDQFSVERPDGSNFTLKIRSTKLEDSAMYFCARSNGHTDTQYFGPGTRLTVL.

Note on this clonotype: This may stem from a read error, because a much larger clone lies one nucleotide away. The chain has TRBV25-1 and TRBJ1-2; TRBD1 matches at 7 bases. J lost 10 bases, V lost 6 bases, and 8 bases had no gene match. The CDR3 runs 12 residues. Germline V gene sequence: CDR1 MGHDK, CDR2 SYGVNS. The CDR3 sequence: CASSWNRGDYTF. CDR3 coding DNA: TGTGCCAGCAGCTGGAACAGGGGAGACTACACCTTC.

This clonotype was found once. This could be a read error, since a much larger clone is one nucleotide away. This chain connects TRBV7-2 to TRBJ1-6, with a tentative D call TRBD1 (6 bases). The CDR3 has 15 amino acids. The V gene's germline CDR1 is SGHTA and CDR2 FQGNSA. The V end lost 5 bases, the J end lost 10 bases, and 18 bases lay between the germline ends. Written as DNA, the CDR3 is TGTGCCAGCAGCCCCGACAGGCCGCTGGTATCACCCCTCCACTTT. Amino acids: CASSPDRPLVSPLHF.

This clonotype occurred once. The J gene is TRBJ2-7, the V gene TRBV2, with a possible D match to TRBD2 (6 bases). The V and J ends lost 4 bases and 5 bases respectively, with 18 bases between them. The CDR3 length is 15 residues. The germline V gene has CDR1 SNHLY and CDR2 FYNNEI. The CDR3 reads CASSGSRTGSNEQYF. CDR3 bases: TGTGCCAGCAGTGGTTCGCGTACCGGGAGCAACGAGCAGTACTTC. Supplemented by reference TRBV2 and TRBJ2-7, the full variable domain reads EPEVTQTPSHQVTQMGQEVILRCVPISNHLYFYWYRQILGQKVEFLVSFYNNEISEKSEIFDDQFSVERPDGSNFTLKIRSTKLEDSAMYFCASSGSRTGSNEQYFGPGTRLTVT.

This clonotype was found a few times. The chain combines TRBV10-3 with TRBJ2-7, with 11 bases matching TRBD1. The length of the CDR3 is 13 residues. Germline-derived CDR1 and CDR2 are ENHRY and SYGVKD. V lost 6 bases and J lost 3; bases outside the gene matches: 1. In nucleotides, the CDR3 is TGTGCCATCAGAGGGACAGGGGGCTACGAGCAGTACTTC. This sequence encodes CAIRGTGGYEQYF.

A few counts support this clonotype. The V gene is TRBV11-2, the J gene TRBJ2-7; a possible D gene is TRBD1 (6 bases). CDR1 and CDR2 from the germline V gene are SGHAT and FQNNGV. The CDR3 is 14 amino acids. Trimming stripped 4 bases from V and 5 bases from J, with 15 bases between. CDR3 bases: TGTGCCAGCAGCTCGAACAGGGTTCGGAACGAGCAGTACTTC. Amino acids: CASSSNRVRNEQYF.

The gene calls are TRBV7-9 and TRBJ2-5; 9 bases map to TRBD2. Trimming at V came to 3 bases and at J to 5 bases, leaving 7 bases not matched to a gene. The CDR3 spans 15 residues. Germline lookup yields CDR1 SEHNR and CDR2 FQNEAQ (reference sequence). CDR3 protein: CASSFSGSWSETQYF. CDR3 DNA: TGTGCCAGCAGCTTTAGCGGGAGTTGGTCGGAGACCCAGTACTTC.

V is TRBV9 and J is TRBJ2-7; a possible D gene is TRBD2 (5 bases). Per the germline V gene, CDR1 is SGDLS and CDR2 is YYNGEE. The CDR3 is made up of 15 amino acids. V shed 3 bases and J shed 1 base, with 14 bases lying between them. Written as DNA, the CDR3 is TGTGCCAGCAGCGCCTACGGACGGGAATCCTACGAGCAGTACTTC. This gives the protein CASSAYGRESYEQYF.

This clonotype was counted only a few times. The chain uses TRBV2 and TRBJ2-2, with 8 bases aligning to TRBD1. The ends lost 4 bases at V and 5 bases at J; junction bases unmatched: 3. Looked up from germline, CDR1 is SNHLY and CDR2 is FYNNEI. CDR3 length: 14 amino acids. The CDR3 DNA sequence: TGTGCCAGCAGTGTACAGGGGGTTACCGGGGAGCTGTTTTTT. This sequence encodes CASSVQGVTGELFF.

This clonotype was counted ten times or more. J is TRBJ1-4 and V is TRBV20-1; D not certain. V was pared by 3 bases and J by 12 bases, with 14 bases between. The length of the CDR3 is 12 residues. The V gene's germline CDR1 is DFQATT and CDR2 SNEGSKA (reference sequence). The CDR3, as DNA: TGCAGTGCTAGGACTGATCGAGAGGAACTGTTTTTT. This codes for CSARTDREELFF.

The CDR3 DNA follows: TGCAGCGTCGCAAAAGGCTACGAGCAGTACTTC. This gives the protein CSVAKGYEQYF. The chain links TRBV29-1 to TRBJ2-7; D unresolved. Germline V CDR1 and CDR2: SQVTM, ANQGSEA. Trimming pared 6 bases from V and 3 bases from J, leaving 9 bases between. The CDR3 loop spans 11 amino acids.

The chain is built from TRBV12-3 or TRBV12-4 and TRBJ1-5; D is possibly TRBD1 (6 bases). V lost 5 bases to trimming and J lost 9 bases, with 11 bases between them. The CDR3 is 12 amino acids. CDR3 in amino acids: CASSEGVGPQHF. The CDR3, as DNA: TGTGCCAGCAGTGAGGGGGTGGGGCCCCAGCATTTT.

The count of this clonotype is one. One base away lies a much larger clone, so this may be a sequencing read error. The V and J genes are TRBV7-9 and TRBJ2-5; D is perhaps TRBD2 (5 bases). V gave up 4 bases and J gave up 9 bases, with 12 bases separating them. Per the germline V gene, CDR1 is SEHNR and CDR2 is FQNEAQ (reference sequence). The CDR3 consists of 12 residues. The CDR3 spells CASSSMEEAQYF. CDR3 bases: TGTGCCAGCAGCTCGATGGAGGAGGCCCAGTACTTC. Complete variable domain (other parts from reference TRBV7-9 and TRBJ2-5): DTGVSQNPRHKITKRGQNVTFRCDPISEHNRLYWYRQTLGQGPEFLTYFQNEAQLEKSRLLSDRFSAERPKGSFSTLEIQRTEQGDSAMYLCASSSMEEAQYFGPGTRLLVL.

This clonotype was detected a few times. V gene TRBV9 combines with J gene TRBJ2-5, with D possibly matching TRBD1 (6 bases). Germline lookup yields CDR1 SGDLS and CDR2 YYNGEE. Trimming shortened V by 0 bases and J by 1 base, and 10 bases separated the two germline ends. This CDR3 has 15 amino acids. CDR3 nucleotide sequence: TGTGCCAGCAGCGTAGGCAACAGGGCCCAAGAGACCCAGTACTTC. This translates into CASSVGNRAQETQYF.

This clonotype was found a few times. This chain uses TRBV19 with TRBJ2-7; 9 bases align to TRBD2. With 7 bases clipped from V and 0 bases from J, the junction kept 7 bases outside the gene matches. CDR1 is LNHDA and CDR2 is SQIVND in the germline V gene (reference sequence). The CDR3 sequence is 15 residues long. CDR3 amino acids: CASNSGGLSSYEQYF. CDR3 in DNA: TGTGCCAGTAACAGCGGGGGGTTAAGCTCCTACGAGCAGTACTTC.

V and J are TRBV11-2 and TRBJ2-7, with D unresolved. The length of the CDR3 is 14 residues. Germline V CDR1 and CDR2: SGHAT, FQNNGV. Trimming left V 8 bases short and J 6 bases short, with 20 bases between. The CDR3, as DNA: TGTGCCAGCTCACCCCAGTTCGGTCCGCGCGAGCAGTACTTC. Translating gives CASSPQFGPREQYF. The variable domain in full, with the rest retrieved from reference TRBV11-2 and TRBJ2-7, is EAGVAQSPRYKIIEKRQSVAFWCNPISGHATLYWYQQILGQGPKLLIQFQNNGVVDDSQLPKDRFSAERLKGVDSTLKIQPAKLEDSAVYLCASSPQFGPREQYFGPGTRLTVT.

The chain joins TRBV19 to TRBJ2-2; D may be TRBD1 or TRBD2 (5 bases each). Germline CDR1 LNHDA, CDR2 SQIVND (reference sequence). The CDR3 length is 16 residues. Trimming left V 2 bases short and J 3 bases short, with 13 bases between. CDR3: CASSISRGVDTGELFF. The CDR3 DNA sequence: TGTGCCAGTAGTATAAGTCGAGGGGTTGACACCGGGGAGCTGTTTTTT.

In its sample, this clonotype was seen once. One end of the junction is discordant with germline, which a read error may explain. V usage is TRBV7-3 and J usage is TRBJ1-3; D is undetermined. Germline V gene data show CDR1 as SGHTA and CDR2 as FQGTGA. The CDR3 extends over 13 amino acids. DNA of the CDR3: TGTGCCGGCAGCTTATTTCGAGCGGACACCATATATTTT. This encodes CAGSLFRADTIYF.

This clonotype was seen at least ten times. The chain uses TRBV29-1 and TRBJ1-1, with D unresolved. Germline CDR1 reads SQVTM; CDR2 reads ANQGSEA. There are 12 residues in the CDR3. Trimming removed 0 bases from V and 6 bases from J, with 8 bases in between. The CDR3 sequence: CSVEDMGSEAFF. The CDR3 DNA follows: TGCAGCGTTGAAGATATGGGGTCTGAAGCTTTCTTT.

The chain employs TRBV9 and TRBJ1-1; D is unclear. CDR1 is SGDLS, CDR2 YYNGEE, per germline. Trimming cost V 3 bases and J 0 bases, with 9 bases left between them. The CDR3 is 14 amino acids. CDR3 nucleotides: TGTGCCAGCAGCGATCAGGCACTGAACACTGAAGCTTTCTTT. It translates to CASSDQALNTEAFF.

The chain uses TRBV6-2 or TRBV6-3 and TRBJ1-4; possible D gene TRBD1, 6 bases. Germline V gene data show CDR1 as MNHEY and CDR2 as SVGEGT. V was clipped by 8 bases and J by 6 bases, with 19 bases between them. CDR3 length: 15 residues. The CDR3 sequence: CASPPAGTLDEKLFF. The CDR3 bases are TGTGCCAGCCCCCCGGCGGGGACACTTGATGAAAAACTGTTTTTT.

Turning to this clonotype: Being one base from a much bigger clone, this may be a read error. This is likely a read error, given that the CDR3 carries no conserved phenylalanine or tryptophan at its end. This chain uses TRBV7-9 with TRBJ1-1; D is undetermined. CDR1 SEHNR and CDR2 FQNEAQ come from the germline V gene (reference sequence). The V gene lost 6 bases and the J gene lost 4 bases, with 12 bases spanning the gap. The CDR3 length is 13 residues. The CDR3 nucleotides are TGTGCCAGCAGTTTTTTCCGGGTCACTGAAGCTTTCCTT. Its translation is CASSFFRVTEAFL.